In this sample, the clone carrying this T cell receptor beta chain turned up many times. Time point denoted: newly diagnosed GD, antithyroid drugs for less than 3 months. There was RNA extracted from PBMCs, and the TCR library was made from it. Assembly of TCR beta libraries relied on iRepertoire HTBI primers together with Arm-PCR of CDR3 regions. TCRdb analysed the multiplex PCR reads with MiXCR anew, one entry per CDR3 protein. In the table there are 300,000 to 400,000 distinct CDR3 sequences, roughly a sixth of which are singletons. V lost 4 bases and J lost 6; bases outside the gene matches: 9. Per germline, CDR1 SGHRS and CDR2 YFSETQ. The CDR3 covers 15 residues. These data come from a study of regulatory T cells in long-lasting Graves disease. The sample was also linked to a second study, of T cells in Graves' hyperthyroidism and ophthalmopathy. That study adds: Researchers barred patients who had uncontrolled infection, other autoimmune disease, pregnancy or lactation. In making diagnoses, clinical symptoms, serum thyroxine and TRAb, thyroid ultrasound and orbital computed tomography were all used. The model predicted ophthalmopathy a median roughly 6.5 months before onset.

The specimen was peripheral blood mononuclear cells (PBMCs), collected at new diagnosis, from a patient treated with antithyroid drugs. The chain employs TRBV5-1 and TRBJ1-4; 7 bases map to TRBD1. This clonotype was obtained from a man aged 35 to 55 with Graves disease. The CDR3: CASSLLTGRDEKLFF. The CDR3 region has the DNA TGCGCCAGCAGCCTGCTGACAGGGAGGGATGAAAAACTGTTTTTT.